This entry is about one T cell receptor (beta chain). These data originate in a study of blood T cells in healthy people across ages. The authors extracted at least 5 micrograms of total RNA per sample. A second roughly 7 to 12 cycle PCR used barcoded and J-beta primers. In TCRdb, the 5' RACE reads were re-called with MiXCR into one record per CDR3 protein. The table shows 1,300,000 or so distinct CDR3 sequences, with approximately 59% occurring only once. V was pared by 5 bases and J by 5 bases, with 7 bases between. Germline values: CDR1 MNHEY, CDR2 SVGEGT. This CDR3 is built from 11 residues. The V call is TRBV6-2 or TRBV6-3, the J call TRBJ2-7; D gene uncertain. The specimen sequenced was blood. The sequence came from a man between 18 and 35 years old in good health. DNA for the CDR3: TGTGCCAGCAGTCCCTTTGACGAGCAGTACTTC. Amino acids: CASSPFDEQYF.